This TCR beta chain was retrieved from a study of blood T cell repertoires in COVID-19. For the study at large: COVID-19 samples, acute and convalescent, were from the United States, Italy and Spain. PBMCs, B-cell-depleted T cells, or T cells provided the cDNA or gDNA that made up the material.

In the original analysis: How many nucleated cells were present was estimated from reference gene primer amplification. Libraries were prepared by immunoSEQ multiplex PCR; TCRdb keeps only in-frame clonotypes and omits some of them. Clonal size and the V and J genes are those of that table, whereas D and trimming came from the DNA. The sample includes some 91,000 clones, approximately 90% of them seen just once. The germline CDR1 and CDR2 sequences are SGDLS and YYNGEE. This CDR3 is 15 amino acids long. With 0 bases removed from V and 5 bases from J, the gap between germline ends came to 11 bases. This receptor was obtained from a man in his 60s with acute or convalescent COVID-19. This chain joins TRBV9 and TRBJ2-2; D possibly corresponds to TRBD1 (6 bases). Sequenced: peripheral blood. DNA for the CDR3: TGTGCCAGCAGCGTAGTGGGGGCGTGGACCGGGGAGCTGTTTTTT. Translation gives CASSVVGAWTGELFF. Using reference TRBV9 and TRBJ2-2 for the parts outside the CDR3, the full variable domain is DSGVTQTPKHLITATGQRVTLRCSPRSGDLSVYWYQQSLDQGLQFLIQYYNGEERAKGNILERFSAQQFPDLHSELNLSSLELGDSALYFCASSVVGAWTGELFFGEGSRLTVL.